The 4 T cell receptor beta chains below were found in one sample sequenced in a study of chemoradiotherapy in HPV16-positive cancers. Only in-frame clones appear in the TCRdb table, and some are missing; sequencing was by immunoSEQ multiplex PCR. Among about 15,000 clones listed, around three quarters were seen once. Sequences were derived from tumor tissue, sampled from a patient who underwent chemoradiotherapy. The receptors were sampled from a human donor with HPV-associated anogenital cancer.

This clone turned up a few times. V gene TRBV27 combines with J gene TRBJ2-2; perhaps D is TRBD1 or TRBD2 (5 bases each). Germline loops: CDR1 MNHEY, CDR2 SMNVEV (reference sequence). This CDR3 spans 15 amino acids. V was shortened by 1 base and J by 0 bases, with 6 bases between the two germline ends. This chain's CDR3 is CASSLWDPNTGELFF. The CDR3 DNA sequence: TGTGCCAGCAGTTTATGGGACCCGAACACCGGGGAGCTGTTTTTT.

The chain links TRBV7-9 to TRBJ1-3; no reliable D call. The CDR3 is 15 residues long. Germline lookup yields CDR1 SEHNR and CDR2 FQNEAQ (reference sequence). The germline V and J ends were trimmed by 2 bases and 0 bases, with 8 bases remaining between them. The CDR3 region has the DNA TGTGCCAGCAGCTTATTTCAGAGCTCTGGAAACACCATATATTTT. Its protein is CASSLFQSSGNTIYF. Variable domain in full (rest from reference TRBV7-9 and TRBJ1-3): DTGVSQNPRHKITKRGQNVTFRCDPISEHNRLYWYRQTLGQGPEFLTYFQNEAQLEKSRLLSDRFSAERPKGSFSTLEIQRTEQGDSAMYLCASSLFQSSGNTIYFGEGSWLTVV.

The rearrangement uses TRBV20-1 and TRBJ2-7; D unresolved. Germline values: CDR1 DFQATT, CDR2 SNEGSKA (reference sequence). V was trimmed by 2 bases and J by 7 bases, leaving 9 bases between them. This CDR3 has 11 residues. CDR3 DNA sequence: TGCAGTGCTAGAATTTACGGAGAGCAGTACTTC. Translated, it gives CSARIYGEQYF.

This chain connects TRBV28 to TRBJ2-5, with D tentatively TRBD2 (6 bases). Germline V gene sequence: CDR1 MDHEN, CDR2 SYDVKM. Trimming removed 1 base from V and 2 bases from J, with 20 bases in between. The CDR3 loop spans 18 amino acids. The CDR3 DNA reads TGTGCCAGCAGTTTATTCCCTACCGGGGGAATCCTTCAAGAGACCCAGTACTTC. It encodes CASSLFPTGGILQETQYF.